Shown below are 21 T cell receptor beta chains from a single sample sequenced in a study of blood T cell repertoires in COVID-19. Here immunoSEQ multiplex PCR was the method, and the copy in TCRdb shows in-frame clones only, minus some. This table has over 200,000 clones, over 80% appearing once. Sequencing was performed on PBMCs or T cells enriched from blood (not recorded which). The receptors come from a man aged 25-45 years who had recovered from COVID-19.

The V and J genes are TRBV11-2 and TRBJ2-7, with 8 bases matching TRBD1. Unmatched junction bases numbered 7, after V lost 1 base and J lost 5 bases. The CDR3 loop spans 15 amino acids. Germline CDR1 SGHAT, CDR2 FQNNGV. The CDR3 DNA reads TGTGCCAGCAGCTTAGTCAGGGGGCGTCGTGACGAGCAGTACTTC. Translated, it gives CASSLVRGRRDEQYF.

The chain is built from TRBV10-3 and TRBJ2-1; 7 bases match TRBD1. V lost 4 bases and J lost 4; bases outside the gene matches: 4. The CDR3 has 14 residues. Germline V CDR1 and CDR2: ENHRY, SYGVKD. The CDR3 region is CAISVGQSYNEQFF. In nucleotides, the CDR3 is TGTGCCATCAGTGTGGGACAGTCTTACAATGAGCAGTTCTTC.

This sequence joins TRBV2 and TRBJ1-2, with TRBD1 as a possible D gene (5 bases). Trimming shortened V by 1 base and J by 4 bases, and 13 bases separated the two germline ends. This CDR3 is 15 amino acids long. The germline gives CDR1 SNHLY, CDR2 FYNNEI. The CDR3 bases are TGTGCCAGCAGTGAAGGTGGCAGGGATCCCTATGGCTACACCTTC. This translates into CASSEGGRDPYGYTF.

This clone was counted between two and nine times. This sequence joins TRBV25-1 and TRBJ2-1; 7 bases align to TRBD2. The CDR3 covers 13 residues. Per germline, CDR1 MGHDK and CDR2 SYGVNS. The trim removed 5 bases at V and 9 bases at J, leaving 7 bases unmatched. DNA of the CDR3: TGTGCCAGCAGTTCAACTAGCGTGGGTGAGCAGTTCTTC. Its protein product is CASSSTSVGEQFF.

This chain connects TRBV19 to TRBJ1-2, with D tentatively TRBD1 (6 bases). The CDR3 contains 13 residues. Trimming shortened V by 4 bases and J by 8 bases, and 14 bases separated the two germline ends. The germline V gene encodes CDR1 LNHDA and CDR2 SQIVND (reference sequence). CDR3 amino acids: CASSTTRDNGYTF. For the CDR3, the DNA is TGTGCCAGTAGTACAACCCGGGACAACGGCTACACCTTC.

This clone was detected only once. The chain joins TRBV29-1 to TRBJ1-1; D call uncertain. Germline values: CDR1 SQVTM, CDR2 ANQGSEA. This CDR3 region has 15 residues. Trimming took 6 bases from V and 3 from J, leaving 20 bases between them. CDR3 nucleotides: TGCAGCGTGTGCGGACCGCCCCTTAGCGACACTGAAGCTTTCTTT. Protein sequence: CSVCGPPLSDTEAFF.

The chain carries TRBV5-4 and TRBJ1-2, with D perhaps TRBD1 (6 bases). In germline, CDR1 is SGHNT, CDR2 YYREEE (reference sequence). Trimming took 3 bases from V and 4 from J, leaving 13 bases between them. The CDR3 contains 14 residues. The CDR3: CASSYAQGAYGYTF. In DNA form, the CDR3 reads TGTGCCAGCAGCTACGCACAGGGTGCCTATGGCTACACCTTC.

The V gene is TRBV10-3, the J gene TRBJ1-1; D gene uncertain. V lost 3 bases and J lost 4, with 9 bases in between. Germline assignment: CDR1 ENHRY and CDR2 SYGVKD. This CDR3 is 13 amino acids long. CDR3 bases: TGTGCCATCAGTGAATTCGCGGGCACTGAAGCTTTCTTT. It codes for CAISEFAGTEAFF.

The J gene is TRBJ2-7, the V gene TRBV4-3; a possible D gene is TRBD1 (5 bases). The CDR3 totals 14 residues. Trimming left V 4 bases short and J 2 bases short, with 12 bases between. Per germline, CDR1 LGHNA and CDR2 YSLEER. CDR3 loop: CASSPGIGPYEQYF. The CDR3 DNA reads TGCGCCAGCAGCCCAGGGATTGGACCCTACGAGCAGTACTTC.

The gene calls are TRBV7-6 and TRBJ2-3; D is undetermined. Deletions cut 5 bases from V and 6 bases from J, with 24 bases between. The germline V gene encodes CDR1 SGHVS and CDR2 FNYEAQ. This CDR3 has 17 amino acids. The CDR3 sequence: CASSPRMVGLVEDTQYF. Here the CDR3 DNA reads TGTGCCAGCAGCCCCCGTATGGTTGGTCTCGTCGAGGATACGCAGTATTTT.

The chain links TRBV27 to TRBJ2-2, with TRBD2 identical over 10 bases. The CDR3 runs 17 residues. V lost 7 bases, J lost 2 bases, and 10 bases stayed unmatched. Germline-derived CDR1 and CDR2 are MNHEY and SMNVEV (reference sequence). The CDR3 DNA reads TGTGCCAGCACTTATTCTAGCGGGGGAGTTAACACCGGGGAGCTGTTTTTT. Its translation: CASTYSSGGVNTGELFF.

This chain links TRBV25-1 with TRBJ1-4; 8 bases fit TRBD1. This CDR3 has 16 amino acids. The germline gives CDR1 MGHDK, CDR2 SYGVNS. J was trimmed by 6 bases and V by 0 bases; bases with no gene match: 6. The CDR3 bases are TGTGCCAGCAGTGAATACTCGACAGGGGCGGATGAAAAACTGTTTTTT. Translation: CASSEYSTGADEKLFF.

The chain links TRBV24-1 to TRBJ2-3; TRBD2 matches at 7 bases. Germline lookup yields CDR1 KGHDR and CDR2 SFDVKD. Losses at the gene ends were 7 bases for V and 3 bases for J; bases not matched to a gene: 6. The CDR3 runs 14 residues. The CDR3 protein is CATRKRGGTDTQYF. DNA of the CDR3: TGTGCCACCAGGAAGCGGGGAGGAACAGATACGCAGTATTTT.

The V and J genes are TRBV9 and TRBJ1-4; D might be TRBD1 (6 bases). CDR1 and CDR2 (germline): SGDLS, YYNGEE. Trimming cost V 0 bases and J 5 bases, with 11 bases left between them. The CDR3 is 15 amino acids. CDR3 nucleotide sequence: TGTGCCAGCAGCGTAGTCGCAGGGGTAAATGAAAAACTGTTTTTT. Translated: CASSVVAGVNEKLFF.

The chain recombines TRBV24-1 with TRBJ2-3; possibly TRBD2 for D (5 bases). The CDR3 loop spans 15 amino acids. Trimming left V 3 bases short and J 1 base short, with 10 bases between. Germline-derived CDR1 and CDR2 are KGHDR and SFDVKD. CDR3 in amino acids: CATSDRLGGTDTQYF. The CDR3 nucleotides are TGTGCCACCAGTGATCGACTGGGAGGCACAGATACGCAGTATTTT.

Only one count was recorded for this clone. The V gene is TRBV10-3, the J gene TRBJ1-6, with 7 bases fitting TRBD1. The CDR3 is 13 residues long. Germline-derived CDR1 and CDR2 are ENHRY and SYGVKD. The trim removed 6 bases at V and 8 bases at J, leaving 4 bases unmatched. Written as DNA, the CDR3 is TGTGCCATCAGGACAGGGACCGATTCACCCCTCCACTTT. It encodes CAIRTGTDSPLHF.

CDR3 loop: CASSVSGRASYEQYF. The CDR3, as DNA: TGTGCCAGCAGCGTTAGCGGGAGGGCCTCCTACGAGCAGTACTTC. V usage is TRBV9 and J usage is TRBJ2-7; 11 bases map to TRBD2. This CDR3 region has 15 residues. Germline V lookup: CDR1 SGDLS, CDR2 YYNGEE. The J segment lost 0 bases and the V segment lost 2 bases, leaving 1 base of the junction unmatched. The complete variable domain, with remaining parts taken from reference TRBV9 and TRBJ2-7, reads DSGVTQTPKHLITATGQRVTLRCSPRSGDLSVYWYQQSLDQGLQFLIQYYNGEERAKGNILERFSAQQFPDLHSELNLSSLELGDSALYFCASSVSGRASYEQYFGPGTRLTVT.

This rearrangement joins TRBV19 to TRBJ1-1; 7 bases match TRBD1. This CDR3 spans 13 amino acids. Per germline, CDR1 LNHDA and CDR2 SQIVND (reference sequence). V was clipped by 5 bases and J by 8 bases; unmatched bases: 8. The CDR3 region is CASSLGQRMEAFF. The CDR3 DNA reads TGTGCCAGTAGTCTGGGACAGAGGATGGAAGCTTTCTTT.

The rearrangement links TRBV15 to TRBJ2-7; D gene ambiguous. V shed 0 bases and J shed 2 bases, with 8 bases lying between them. Germline assignment: CDR1 LNHNV and CDR2 YYDKDF (reference sequence). The CDR3 sequence is 14 residues long. The CDR3 nucleotides read TGTGCCACCAGCAGAGAGAGGATAACCTACGAGCAGTACTTC. It codes for CATSRERITYEQYF.

DNA of the CDR3: TGCGCCAGCAGCCAAGGGACAGTCAACAATGAGCAGTTCTTC. It is translated as CASSQGTVNNEQFF. The chain recombines TRBV4-3 with TRBJ2-1; TRBD1 might be the D (6 bases). Germline V gene sequence: CDR1 LGHNA, CDR2 YSLEER. V lost 1 base and J lost 5, with 9 bases in between. This CDR3 is built from 14 residues.

The chain joins TRBV20-1 to TRBJ1-2; tentatively, D is TRBD1 (5 bases). Germline V gene data show CDR1 as DFQATT and CDR2 as SNEGSKA (reference sequence). V was cut by 3 bases and J by 4 bases, with 6 bases left in between. This CDR3 contains 11 residues. CDR3 nucleotide sequence: TGCAGTGCTAGGGGGGGCTATGGCTACACCTTC. It translates to CSARGGYGYTF.